The clone carrying this T cell receptor beta chain was counted at least ten times. Antigen: not known. These data are taken from a study of T cells in Graves' hyperthyroidism and ophthalmopathy. Study-wide findings and caveats: Ophthalmopathy could be told apart from stable hyperthyroidism with a 13 V-J model. A median around 6 months before onset, the model predicted ophthalmopathy.

There were TCR beta CDR3 regions amplified from RNA transcripts. An initial round of RT-PCR targeting the TCR CDR3 relied on the HTBI primer set. TCRdb re-derived calls from the multiplex PCR reads in MiXCR, one entry per CDR3 protein. In the table there are about 770,000 distinct CDR3 sequences, approximately 19% of which are singletons. Germline assignment: CDR1 GTSNPN and CDR2 SVGIG (reference sequence). This CDR3 is 11 amino acids long. The V end was cut by 0 bases, the J end by 10 bases, with 9 bases between. Each patient was aged 18 to 65 and had newly diagnosed hyperthyroidism of under 2 months' duration. Uncontrolled infection, other autoimmune disease, pregnancy or lactation barred patients from enrollment.

The sequence was obtained from a woman in her fifties or sixties with Graves' hyperthyroidism that later progressed to Graves' ophthalmopathy. The specimen sequenced was blood. The V and J genes are TRBV30 and TRBJ1-2, with D unclear. The CDR3 DNA is TGTGCCTGGAGTGTAGGTGCCGTCTACACCTTC. Protein product: CAWSVGAVYTF. Filled out from reference TRBV30 and TRBJ1-2, the complete variable domain reads SQTIHQWPATLVQPVGSPLSLECTVEGTSNPNLYWYRQAAGRGLQLLFYSVGIGQISSEVPQNLSASRPQDRQFILSSKKLLLSDSGFYLCAWSVGAVYTFGSGTRLTVV.